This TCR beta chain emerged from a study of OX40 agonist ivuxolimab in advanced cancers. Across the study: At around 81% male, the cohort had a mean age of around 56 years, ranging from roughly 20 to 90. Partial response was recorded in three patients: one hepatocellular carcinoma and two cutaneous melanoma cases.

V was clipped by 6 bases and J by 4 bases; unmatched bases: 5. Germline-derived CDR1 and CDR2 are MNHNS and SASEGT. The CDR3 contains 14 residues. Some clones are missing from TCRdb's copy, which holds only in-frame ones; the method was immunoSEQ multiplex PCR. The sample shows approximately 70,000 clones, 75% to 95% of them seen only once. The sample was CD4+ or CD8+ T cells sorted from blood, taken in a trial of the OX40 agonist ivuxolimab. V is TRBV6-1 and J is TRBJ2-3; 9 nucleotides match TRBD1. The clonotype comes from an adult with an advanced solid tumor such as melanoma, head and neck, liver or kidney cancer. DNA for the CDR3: TGTGCCAGCAGCGGACAGGGGATGGCAGATACGCAGTATTTT. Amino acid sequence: CASSGQGMADTQYF.